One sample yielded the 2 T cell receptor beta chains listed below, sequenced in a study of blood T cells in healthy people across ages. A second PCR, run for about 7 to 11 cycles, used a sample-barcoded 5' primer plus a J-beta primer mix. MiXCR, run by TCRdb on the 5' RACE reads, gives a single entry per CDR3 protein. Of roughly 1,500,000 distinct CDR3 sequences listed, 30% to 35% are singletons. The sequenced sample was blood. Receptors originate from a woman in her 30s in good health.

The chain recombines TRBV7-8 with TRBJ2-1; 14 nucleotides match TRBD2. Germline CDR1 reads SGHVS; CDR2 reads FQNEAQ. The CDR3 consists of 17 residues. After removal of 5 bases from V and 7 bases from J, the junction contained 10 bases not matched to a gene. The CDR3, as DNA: TGTGCCAGCAGCCTAGAGGGACTAGCGGGAGTAAGGAATGAGCAGTTCTTC. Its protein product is CASSLEGLAGVRNEQFF.

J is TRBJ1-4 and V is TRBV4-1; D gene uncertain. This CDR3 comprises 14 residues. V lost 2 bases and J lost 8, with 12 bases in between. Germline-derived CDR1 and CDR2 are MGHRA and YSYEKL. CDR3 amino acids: CASSQLGRREKLFF. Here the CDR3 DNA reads TGCGCCAGCAGCCAACTGGGAAGGAGAGAAAAACTGTTTTTT.